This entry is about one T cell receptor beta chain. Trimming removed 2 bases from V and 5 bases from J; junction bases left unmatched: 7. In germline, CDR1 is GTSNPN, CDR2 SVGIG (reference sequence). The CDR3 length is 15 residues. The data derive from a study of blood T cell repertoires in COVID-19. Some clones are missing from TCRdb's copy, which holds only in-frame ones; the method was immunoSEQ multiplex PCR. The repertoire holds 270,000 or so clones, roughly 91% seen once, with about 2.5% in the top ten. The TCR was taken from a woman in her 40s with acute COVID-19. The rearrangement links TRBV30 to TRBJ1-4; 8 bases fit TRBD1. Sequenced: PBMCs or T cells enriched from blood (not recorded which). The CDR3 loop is CAWSTGTGGNEKLFF. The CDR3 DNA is TGTGCCTGGAGTACGGGGACAGGTGGGAATGAAAAACTGTTTTTT.